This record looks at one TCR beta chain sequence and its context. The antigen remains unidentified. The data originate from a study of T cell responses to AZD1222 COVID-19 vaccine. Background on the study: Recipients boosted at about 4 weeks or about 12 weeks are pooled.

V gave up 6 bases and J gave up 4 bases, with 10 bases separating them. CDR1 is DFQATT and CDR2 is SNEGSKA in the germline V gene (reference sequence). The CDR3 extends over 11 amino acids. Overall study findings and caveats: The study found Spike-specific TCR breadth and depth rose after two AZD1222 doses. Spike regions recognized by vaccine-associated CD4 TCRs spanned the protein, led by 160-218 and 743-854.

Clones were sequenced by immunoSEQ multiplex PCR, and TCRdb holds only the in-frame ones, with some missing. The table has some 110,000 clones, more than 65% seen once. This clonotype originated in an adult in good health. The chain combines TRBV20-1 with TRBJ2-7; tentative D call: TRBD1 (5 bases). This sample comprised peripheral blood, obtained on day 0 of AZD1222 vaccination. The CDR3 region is CSARENYEQYF. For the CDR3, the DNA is TGCAGTGCCAGGGAAAATTACGAGCAGTACTTC.